This T cell receptor (beta chain) was captured by sequencing in a study of blood T cells in healthy people across ages. Germline V gene lookup returns CDR1 MNHNS and CDR2 SASEGT. This CDR3 has 14 residues. V lost 1 base to trimming and J lost 6 bases, with 12 bases between them. Then a second PCR, running about 6 to 12 cycles, was carried out with a sample-barcoded 5' primer and a J-beta primer mix. MiXCR was run by TCRdb on the 5' RACE reads, yielding one entry per CDR3 protein. The table shows over a million distinct CDR3 sequences, with less than 25% occurring only once. The same sample was also studied in work on T cells of mothers and their children.

This chain connects TRBV6-1 to TRBJ1-1; D call uncertain. The sample comprised blood. The TCR was taken from a girl aged 2-10 years in good health. The CDR3 loop is CASSEGRGIAEAFF. CDR3 coding DNA: TGTGCCAGCAGTGAAGGGAGAGGGATCGCTGAAGCTTTCTTT.